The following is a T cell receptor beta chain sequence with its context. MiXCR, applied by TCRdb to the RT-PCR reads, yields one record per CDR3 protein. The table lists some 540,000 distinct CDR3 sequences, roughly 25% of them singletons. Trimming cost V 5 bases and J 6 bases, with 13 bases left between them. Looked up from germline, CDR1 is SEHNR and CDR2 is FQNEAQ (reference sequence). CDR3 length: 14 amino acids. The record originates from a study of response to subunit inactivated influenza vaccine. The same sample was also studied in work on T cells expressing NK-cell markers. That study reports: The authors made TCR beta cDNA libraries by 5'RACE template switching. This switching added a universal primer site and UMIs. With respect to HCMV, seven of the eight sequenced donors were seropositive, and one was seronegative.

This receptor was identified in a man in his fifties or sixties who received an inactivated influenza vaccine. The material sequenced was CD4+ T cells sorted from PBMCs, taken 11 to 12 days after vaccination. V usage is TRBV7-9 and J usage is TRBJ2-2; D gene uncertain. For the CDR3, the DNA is TGTGCCAGCAGCCATGAAATTGGGTCCGGGGAGCTGTTTTTT. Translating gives CASSHEIGSGELFF.